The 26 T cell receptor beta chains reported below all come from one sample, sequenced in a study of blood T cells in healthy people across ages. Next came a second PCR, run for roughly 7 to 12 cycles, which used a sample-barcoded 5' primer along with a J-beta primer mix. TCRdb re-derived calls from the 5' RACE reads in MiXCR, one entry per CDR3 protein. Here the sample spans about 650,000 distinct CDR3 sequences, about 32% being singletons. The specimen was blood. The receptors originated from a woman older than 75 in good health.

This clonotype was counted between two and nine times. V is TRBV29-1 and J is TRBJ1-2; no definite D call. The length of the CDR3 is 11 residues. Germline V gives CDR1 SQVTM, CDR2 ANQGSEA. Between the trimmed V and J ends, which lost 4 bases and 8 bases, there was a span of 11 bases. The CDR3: CSVAGSGGYTF. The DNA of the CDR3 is TGCAGCGTTGCGGGTTCTGGGGGCTACACCTTC.

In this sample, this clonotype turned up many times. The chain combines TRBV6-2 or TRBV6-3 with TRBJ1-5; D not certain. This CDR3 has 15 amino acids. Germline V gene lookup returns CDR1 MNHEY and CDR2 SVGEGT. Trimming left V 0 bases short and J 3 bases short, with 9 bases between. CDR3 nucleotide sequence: TGTGCCAGCAGTTACTCCGGCGGCTTCAATCAGCCCCAGCATTTT. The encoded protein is CASSYSGGFNQPQHF.

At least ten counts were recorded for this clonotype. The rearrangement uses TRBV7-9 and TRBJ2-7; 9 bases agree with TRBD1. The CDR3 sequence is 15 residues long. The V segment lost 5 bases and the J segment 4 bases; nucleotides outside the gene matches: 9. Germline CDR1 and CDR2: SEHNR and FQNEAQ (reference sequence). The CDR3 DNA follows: TGTGCCAGCAGCCCCCGGGACAGGGTTCAGTACGAGCAGTACTTC. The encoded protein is CASSPRDRVQYEQYF.

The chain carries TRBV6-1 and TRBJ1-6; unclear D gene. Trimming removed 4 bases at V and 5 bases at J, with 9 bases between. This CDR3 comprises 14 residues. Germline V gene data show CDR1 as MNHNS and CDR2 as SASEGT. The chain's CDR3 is CASSGRGDNSPLHF. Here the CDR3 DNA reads TGTGCCAGCAGTGGGCGAGGAGATAATTCACCCCTCCACTTT.

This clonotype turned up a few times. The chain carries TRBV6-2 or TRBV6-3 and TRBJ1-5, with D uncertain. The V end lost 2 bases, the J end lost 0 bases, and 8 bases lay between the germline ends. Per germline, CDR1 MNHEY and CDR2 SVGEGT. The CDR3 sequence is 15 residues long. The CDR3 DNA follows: TGTGCCAGCAGTTACCCAGCGGTTAGCAATCAGCCCCAGCATTTT. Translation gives CASSYPAVSNQPQHF.

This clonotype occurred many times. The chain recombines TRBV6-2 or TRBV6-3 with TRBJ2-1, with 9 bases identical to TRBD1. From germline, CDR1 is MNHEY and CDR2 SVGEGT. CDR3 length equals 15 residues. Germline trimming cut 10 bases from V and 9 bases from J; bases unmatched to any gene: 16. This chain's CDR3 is CATSLRDRVNGEQFF. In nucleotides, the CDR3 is TGTGCCACCTCCTTAAGGGACAGGGTCAACGGTGAGCAGTTCTTC.

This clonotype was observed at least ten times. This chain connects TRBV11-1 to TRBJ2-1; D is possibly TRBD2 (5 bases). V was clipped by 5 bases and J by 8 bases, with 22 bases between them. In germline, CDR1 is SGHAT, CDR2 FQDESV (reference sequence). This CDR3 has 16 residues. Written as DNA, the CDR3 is TGTGCCAGCAGCCCCGGTGCAGGAGGACTCAACGATGAGCAGTTCTTC. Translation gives CASSPGAGGLNDEQFF.

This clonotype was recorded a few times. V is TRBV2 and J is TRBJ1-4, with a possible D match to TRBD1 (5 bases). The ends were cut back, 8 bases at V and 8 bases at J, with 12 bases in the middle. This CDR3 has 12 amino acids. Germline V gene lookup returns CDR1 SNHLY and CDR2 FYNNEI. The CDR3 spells CASRPGTEKLFF. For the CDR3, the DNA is TGTGCCAGCCGTCCAGGGACGGAAAAACTGTTTTTT.

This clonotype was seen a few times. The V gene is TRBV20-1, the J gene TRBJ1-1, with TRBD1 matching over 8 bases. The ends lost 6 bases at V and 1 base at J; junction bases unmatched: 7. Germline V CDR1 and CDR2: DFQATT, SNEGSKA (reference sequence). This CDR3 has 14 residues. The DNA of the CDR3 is TGCAGTGCGCACGCCGGGACAGGGAACACTGAAGCTTTCTTT. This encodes CSAHAGTGNTEAFF.

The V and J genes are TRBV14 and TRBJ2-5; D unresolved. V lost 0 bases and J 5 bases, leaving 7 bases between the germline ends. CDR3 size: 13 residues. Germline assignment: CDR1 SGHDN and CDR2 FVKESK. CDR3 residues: CASSQEIWETQYF. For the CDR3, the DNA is TGTGCCAGCAGCCAAGAGATCTGGGAGACCCAGTACTTC. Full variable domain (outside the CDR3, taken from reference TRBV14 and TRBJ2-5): EAGVTQFPSHSVIEKGQTVTLRCDPISGHDNLYWYRRVMGKEIKFLLHFVKESKQDESGMPNNRFLAERTGGTYSTLKVQPAELEDSGVYFCASSQEIWETQYFGPGTRLLVL.

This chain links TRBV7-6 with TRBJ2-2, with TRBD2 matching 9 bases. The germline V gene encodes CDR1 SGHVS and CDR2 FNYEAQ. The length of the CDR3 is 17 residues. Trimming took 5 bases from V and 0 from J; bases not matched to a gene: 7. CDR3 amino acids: CASSPGSGGPNTGELFF. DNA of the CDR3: TGTGCCAGCAGCCCCGGAAGCGGGGGGCCGAACACCGGGGAGCTGTTTTTT.

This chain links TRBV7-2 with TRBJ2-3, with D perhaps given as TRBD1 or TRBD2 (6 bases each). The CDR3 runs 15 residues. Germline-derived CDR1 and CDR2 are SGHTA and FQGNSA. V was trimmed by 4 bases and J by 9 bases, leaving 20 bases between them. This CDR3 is CASSSVGGPEGTQYF. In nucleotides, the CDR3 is TGTGCCAGCAGCTCCGTCGGGGGCCCCGAGGGGACGCAGTATTTT. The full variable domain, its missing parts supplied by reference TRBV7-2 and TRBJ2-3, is GAGVSQSPSNKVTEKGKDVELRCDPISGHTALYWYRQSLGQGLEFLIYFQGNSAPDKSGLPSDRFSAERTGGSVSTLTIQRTQQEDSAVYLCASSSVGGPEGTQYFGPGTRLTVL.

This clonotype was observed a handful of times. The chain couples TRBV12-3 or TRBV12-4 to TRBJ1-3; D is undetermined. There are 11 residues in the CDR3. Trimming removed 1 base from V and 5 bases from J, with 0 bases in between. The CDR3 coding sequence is TGTGCCAGCAGTTTAGGAAACACCATATATTTT. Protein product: CASSLGNTIYF.

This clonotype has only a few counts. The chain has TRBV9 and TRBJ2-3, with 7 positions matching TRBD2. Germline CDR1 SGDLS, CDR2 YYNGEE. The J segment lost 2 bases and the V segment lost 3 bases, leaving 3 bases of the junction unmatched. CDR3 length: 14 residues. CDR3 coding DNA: TGTGCCAGCAGCGCGAGACTAGCCACAGATACGCAGTATTTT. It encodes CASSARLATDTQYF. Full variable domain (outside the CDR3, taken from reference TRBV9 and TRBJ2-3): DSGVTQTPKHLITATGQRVTLRCSPRSGDLSVYWYQQSLDQGLQFLIQYYNGEERAKGNILERFSAQQFPDLHSELNLSSLELGDSALYFCASSARLATDTQYFGPGTRLTVL.

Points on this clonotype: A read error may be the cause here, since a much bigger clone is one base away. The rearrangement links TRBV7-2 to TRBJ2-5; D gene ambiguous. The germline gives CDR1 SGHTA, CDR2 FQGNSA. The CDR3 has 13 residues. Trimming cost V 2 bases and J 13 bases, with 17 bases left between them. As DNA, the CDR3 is TGTGCCAGCAGCTTATTCGGTTGGAGTCCCCGGTACTTC. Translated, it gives CASSLFGWSPRYF.

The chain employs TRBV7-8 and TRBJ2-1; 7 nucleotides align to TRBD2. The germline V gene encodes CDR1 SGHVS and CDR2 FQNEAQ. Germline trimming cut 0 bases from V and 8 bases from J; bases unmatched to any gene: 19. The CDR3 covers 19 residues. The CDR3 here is CASSLARFSGAGVEDEQFF. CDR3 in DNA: TGTGCCAGCAGCTTAGCTCGTTTCTCTGGGGCGGGGGTGGAGGATGAGCAGTTCTTC.

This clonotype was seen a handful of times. In DNA form, the CDR3 reads TGTGCCAGCAGTTTAAAGCTGGGGAATCAGCCCCAGCATTTT. Encoded protein: CASSLKLGNQPQHF. V and J are TRBV12-3 or TRBV12-4 and TRBJ1-5, with D hard to call. The V gene lost 2 bases and the J gene lost 4 bases, with 9 bases spanning the gap. The CDR3 is made up of 14 amino acids.

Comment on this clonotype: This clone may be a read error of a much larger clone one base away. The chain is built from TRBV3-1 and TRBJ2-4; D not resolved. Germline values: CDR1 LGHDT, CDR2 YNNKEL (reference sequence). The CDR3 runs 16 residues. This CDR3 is CASSQDAGLAENIQYF. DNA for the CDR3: TGTGCCAGCAGCCAAGATGCCGGATTAGCCGAAAACATTCAGTACTTC.

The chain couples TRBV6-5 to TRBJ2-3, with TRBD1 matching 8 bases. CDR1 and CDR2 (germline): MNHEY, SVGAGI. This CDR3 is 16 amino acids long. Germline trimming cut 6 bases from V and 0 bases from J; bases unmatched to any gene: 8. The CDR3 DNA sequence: TGTGCCAGCAGCTACGACAGGGGAGCTAGCACAGATACGCAGTATTTT. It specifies CASSYDRGASTDTQYF.

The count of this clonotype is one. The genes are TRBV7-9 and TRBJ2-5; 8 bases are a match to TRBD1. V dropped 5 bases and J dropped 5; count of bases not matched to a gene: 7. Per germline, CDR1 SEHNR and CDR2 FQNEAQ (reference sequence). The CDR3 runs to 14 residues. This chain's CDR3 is CASSKGQGRETQYF. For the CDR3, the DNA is TGTGCCAGCAGCAAAGGACAGGGAAGGGAGACCCAGTACTTC.

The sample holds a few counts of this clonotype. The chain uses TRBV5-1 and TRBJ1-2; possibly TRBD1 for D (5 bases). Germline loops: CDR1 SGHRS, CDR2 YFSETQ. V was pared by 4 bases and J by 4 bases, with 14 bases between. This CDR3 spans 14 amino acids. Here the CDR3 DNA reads TGCGCCAGCAGCCCCGGGGCGGGCGGCTATGGCTACACCTTC. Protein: CASSPGAGGYGYTF.

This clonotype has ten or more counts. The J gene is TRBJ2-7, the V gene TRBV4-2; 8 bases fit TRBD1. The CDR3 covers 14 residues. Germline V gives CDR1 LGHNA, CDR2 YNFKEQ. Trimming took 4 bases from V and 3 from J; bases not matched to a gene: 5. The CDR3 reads CASSPDRARYEQYF. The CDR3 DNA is TGTGCCAGCAGCCCGGACAGGGCCCGCTACGAGCAGTACTTC.

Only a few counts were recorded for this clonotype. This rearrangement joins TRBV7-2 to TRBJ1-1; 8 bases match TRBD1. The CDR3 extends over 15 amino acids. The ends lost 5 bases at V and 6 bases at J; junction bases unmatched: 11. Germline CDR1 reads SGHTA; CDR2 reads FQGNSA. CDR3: CASSPGTGSSAEAFF. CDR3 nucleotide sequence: TGTGCCAGCAGCCCCGGGACAGGATCGTCGGCTGAAGCTTTCTTT.

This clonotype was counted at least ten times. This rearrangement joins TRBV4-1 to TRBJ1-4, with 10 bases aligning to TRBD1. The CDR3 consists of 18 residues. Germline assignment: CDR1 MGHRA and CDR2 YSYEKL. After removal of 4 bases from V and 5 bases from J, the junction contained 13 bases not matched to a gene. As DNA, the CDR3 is TGCGCCAGCAGCCTGAGACAGGGGGCAAGAACGGGAAATGAAAAACTGTTTTTT. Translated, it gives CASSLRQGARTGNEKLFF.

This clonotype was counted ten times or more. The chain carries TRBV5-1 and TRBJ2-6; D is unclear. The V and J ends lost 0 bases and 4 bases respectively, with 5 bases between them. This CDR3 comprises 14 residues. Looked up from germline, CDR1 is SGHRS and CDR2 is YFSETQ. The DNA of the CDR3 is TGCGCCAGCAGCTTGGCACTCGGGGCCAACGTCCTGACTTTC. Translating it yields CASSLALGANVLTF.

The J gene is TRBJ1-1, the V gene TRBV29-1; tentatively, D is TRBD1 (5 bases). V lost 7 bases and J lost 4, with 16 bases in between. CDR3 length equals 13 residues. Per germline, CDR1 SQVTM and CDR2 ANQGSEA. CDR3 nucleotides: TGCAGCGCCGCACGACAGATGAGCACTGAAGCTTTCTTT. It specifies CSAARQMSTEAFF.